This T cell receptor beta chain comes out of a study of T cells in women clearing cervical HPV infection. Study in general: Donors had HPV16-related CIN3 or worse; 2 had invasive cancer.

Note on this clone: Its antigen remains unknown. At one end, the junction sequence differs from germline, possibly due to a read error. Read sequence stops 3 residues before the CDR3 end, and the germline J gene provides the missing end.

TCRdb's table, derived via immunoSEQ multiplex PCR, lists solely in-frame clones and lacks some. The specimen's table records tens of thousands of clones. General study findings and limits: It is unknown whether associations predate infection; no effector/memory or HPV-specific sorting. Cases carried less TRBV6-7 than controls: 0.11% versus 0.16%. Richness differences could reflect unmeasured T-cell content per sample.

Germline assignment: CDR1 LGHNA and CDR2 YNFKEQ. This CDR3 has 15 amino acids. This receptor was taken from a woman aged 18-70 years with a cervical HPV16 infection that either progressed to CIN3+ or cleared (not recorded which). Input material: blood buffy coat. This chain links TRBV4-2 with TRBJ2-5; D tentatively fits TRBD1 or TRBD2 (5 bases each). The CDR3 region is CASSQDRGVGETQYF. The DNA read from the CDR3 is TGCGCCAGCAGCCAAGATAGAGGGGTGGGGGAGACC.